This T cell receptor (beta chain) is drawn from a study of blood T cell repertoires in COVID-19. Across the whole study: The origin of the acute and convalescent COVID-19 samples was the United States, Italy and Spain. T cells, B-cell-depleted T cells, or PBMCs provided the cDNA or gDNA that served as material.

There are 15 residues in the CDR3. V was shortened by 0 bases and J by 7 bases, with 13 bases between the two germline ends. Germline-derived CDR1 and CDR2 are SGHRS and YFSETQ. Measured with immunoSEQ multiplex PCR; TCRdb has only the in-frame clones, and not every one. The sample lists hundreds of thousands of clones, 70% to 90% occurring once. This receptor was taken from a man between 60 and 70 years old with acute or convalescent COVID-19. The chain combines TRBV5-1 with TRBJ2-2; perhaps TRBD2 as D (6 bases). The sequencing sample was made of peripheral blood. The CDR3 sequence is CASSLDAGMGGELFF. CDR3 DNA: TGCGCCAGCAGCTTGGATGCGGGGATGGGCGGGGAGCTGTTTTTT.